The next 21 T cell receptor beta chains were all read from a single sample in a study of human T cells and chemical hapten exposure. The sample's time point: healthy volunteer bleed at 6 weeks. Whole blood, unfractionated, served as the material for total RNA extraction. TCRdb re-called the RACE reads with MiXCR, one entry per CDR3 protein. The table has over 35,000 distinct CDR3 sequences, 3% to 4% seen once. Input material: whole blood. These receptors originate from a human donor in good health. Some clones in this sample may be carry-over from other donors' samples.

The rearrangement uses TRBV27 and TRBJ1-6, with D possibly matching TRBD1 (5 bases). The CDR3 has 17 residues. Germline lookup yields CDR1 MNHEY and CDR2 SMNVEV (reference sequence). V shed 5 bases and J shed 6 bases, with 20 bases lying between them. CDR3: CASSLRRQGYSNSPLHF. CDR3 coding DNA: TGTGCCAGCAGTCTAAGACGCCAGGGTTACAGTAATTCACCCCTCCACTTT.

This clonotype has a count of ten or more. The chain uses TRBV6-6 and TRBJ2-5; D could derive from TRBD1 or TRBD2 (5 bases each). The V end was cut by 6 bases, the J end by 1 base, with 9 bases between. Germline assignment: CDR1 MNHNY and CDR2 SVGAGI (reference sequence). The CDR3 extends over 13 amino acids. DNA of the CDR3: TGTGCCAGCAGGGAAGGGACCCAAGAGACCCAGTACTTC. This encodes CASREGTQETQYF.

This clonotype occurred many times. The chain links TRBV7-8 to TRBJ2-3, with D perhaps matching TRBD2 (6 bases). The germline V gene has CDR1 SGHVS and CDR2 FQNEAQ. V lost 3 bases to trimming and J lost 1 base, with 8 bases between them. The CDR3 totals 14 residues. CDR3 protein: CASSFGGGTDTQYF. CDR3 in DNA: TGTGCCAGCAGCTTTGGAGGGGGCACAGATACGCAGTATTTT.

This clonotype occurred many times. V usage is TRBV6-6 and J usage is TRBJ2-5, with D perhaps TRBD1 (5 bases). Trimming stripped 0 bases from V and 2 bases from J, with 10 bases between. Per the germline V gene, CDR1 is MNHNY and CDR2 is SVGAGI (reference sequence). The CDR3 consists of 15 residues. The CDR3 nucleotides read TGTGCCAGCAGTTACTCTGGGGCAGGACAAGAGACCCAGTACTTC. Its protein is CASSYSGAGQETQYF.

This chain joins TRBV24-1 and TRBJ1-2; D ambiguous. The V end was cut by 3 bases, the J end by 5 bases, with 9 bases between. This CDR3 region has 13 residues. Germline lookup yields CDR1 KGHDR and CDR2 SFDVKD. CDR3 protein: CATSDDLGYGYTF. The CDR3 coding sequence is TGTGCCACCAGTGATGATCTGGGGTATGGCTACACCTTC.

This clonotype was picked up many times. The chain links TRBV20-1 to TRBJ2-1, with D hard to call. Deletions cut 1 base from V and 10 bases from J, with 8 bases between. The germline V gene encodes CDR1 DFQATT and CDR2 SNEGSKA (reference sequence). The CDR3 is made up of 11 amino acids. The CDR3 DNA sequence: TGCAGTGCTAGAGGGGCACGCGAGCAGTTCTTC. It encodes CSARGAREQFF.

By sample fraction, this clonotype is medium-sized. V usage is TRBV6-6 and J usage is TRBJ2-1; 15 bases are a match to TRBD2. The CDR3 length is 15 residues. With V trimmed by 4 bases and J by 8 bases, 3 bases remained unmatched. In germline, CDR1 is MNHNY, CDR2 SVGAGI (reference sequence). Here the CDR3 reads CASSSGTSGRYEQFF. The CDR3 DNA reads TGTGCCAGCAGTTCCGGGACTAGCGGGAGGTATGAGCAGTTCTTC.

This clonotype has ten or more counts. The V gene is TRBV5-1, the J gene TRBJ1-5; tentatively, D is TRBD1 (5 bases). The CDR3 covers 14 residues. Trimming removed 0 bases at V and 5 bases at J, with 9 bases between. Germline-derived CDR1 and CDR2 are SGHRS and YFSETQ. CDR3 region: CASSLGGSDQPQHF. The DNA of the CDR3 is TGCGCCAGCAGCTTGGGGGGGAGTGATCAGCCCCAGCATTTT.

This clonotype was observed at least ten times. The CDR3: CVSSFRDRERYEQYF. Written as DNA, the CDR3 is TGTGTCAGCAGCTTCCGGGACAGGGAGCGTTACGAGCAGTACTTC. This sequence joins TRBV21-1 and TRBJ2-7; TRBD1 is taken as the D call from the table, unchecked against the DNA. TRBV21-1 counts as a pseudogene. The CDR3 totals 15 residues.

This clonotype was seen ten or more times. V usage is TRBV28 and J usage is TRBJ1-5; D is uncertain. Germline lookup yields CDR1 MDHEN and CDR2 SYDVKM. Trimming took 6 bases from V and 1 from J, leaving 16 bases between them. CDR3 length equals 16 residues. CDR3 sequence: CASRYRSYKSNQPQHF. DNA for the CDR3: TGTGCCAGCAGGTACCGGTCCTACAAGAGCAATCAGCCCCAGCATTTT.

This clonotype was seen a few times. The rearrangement joins TRBV20-1 to TRBJ2-1, with D uncertain. CDR1 is DFQATT and CDR2 is SNEGSKA in the germline V gene (reference sequence). Trimming took 2 bases from V and 3 from J, leaving 11 bases between them. The CDR3 is 14 amino acids. The CDR3 loop is CSARSRVDYNEQFF. The CDR3 DNA reads as TGCAGTGCTAGATCCCGGGTTGACTACAATGAGCAGTTCTTC.

This clonotype was found many times. The gene calls are TRBV29-1 and TRBJ2-4; the D gene is possibly TRBD1 (6 bases). Germline V gene sequence: CDR1 SQVTM, CDR2 ANQGSEA. V was shortened by 7 bases and J by 0 bases, with 13 bases between the two germline ends. This CDR3 spans 14 amino acids. CDR3 residues: CSARDTAAKNIQYF. For the CDR3, the DNA is TGCAGCGCACGGGACACCGCAGCCAAAAACATTCAGTACTTC.

As to this clonotype: A much larger clone lies a single base off, so this may be a read error. The chain employs TRBV6-5 and TRBJ2-6, with a weak D call TRBD1 (6 bases). The CDR3 has 13 residues. The V gene's germline CDR1 is MNHEY and CDR2 SVGAGI. The CDR3 coding sequence is TGTGTCAGCACAGGGTCTGGGGCCAACGTCCTGACTTTC. Encoded protein: CVSTGSGANVLTF.

The chain joins TRBV10-2 to TRBJ2-7, with 7 bases that match TRBD2. This CDR3 contains 15 residues. Per the germline V gene, CDR1 is WSHSY and CDR2 is SAAADI. The V and J ends lost 0 bases and 1 base, in that order; junction bases with no gene match: 3. Here the CDR3 reads CASSESGGRSYEQYF. The CDR3 DNA reads TGCGCCAGCAGTGAGTCAGGCGGGAGATCCTACGAGCAGTACTTC.

The rearrangement uses TRBV6-5 and TRBJ2-3; D not resolved. From germline, CDR1 is MNHEY and CDR2 SVGAGI. This CDR3 is 12 amino acids long. V was shortened by 9 bases and J by 6 bases, with 13 bases between the two germline ends. The CDR3 is CASRDVGDTQYF. The CDR3 nucleotides are TGTGCCAGTCGCGACGTGGGCGATACGCAGTATTTT.

In this sample, this clonotype turned up many times. The J gene is TRBJ2-7, the V gene TRBV7-2; 8 bases line up with TRBD2. The V segment lost 5 bases and the J segment 5 bases; nucleotides outside the gene matches: 11. Germline V gene lookup returns CDR1 SGHTA and CDR2 FQGNSA. The length of the CDR3 is 15 residues. In DNA, the CDR3 is TGTGCCAGCAGCCCCACGGAGCGGGAGATTCACGAGCAGTACTTC. Translation: CASSPTEREIHEQYF.

V is TRBV28 and J is TRBJ1-4; 10 positions match TRBD1. There are 19 residues in the CDR3. Trimming removed 5 bases from V and 4 bases from J; junction bases left unmatched: 16. The germline V gene encodes CDR1 MDHEN and CDR2 SYDVKM. The chain's CDR3 is CASSQTEPGQGIYNEKLFF. In DNA form, the CDR3 reads TGTGCCAGCAGTCAAACTGAACCGGGACAGGGGATCTATAATGAAAAACTGTTTTTT.

This clonotype was detected many times. The chain couples TRBV5-1 to TRBJ2-3; D is uncertain. CDR3 length equals 12 residues. Trimming removed 0 bases at V and 6 bases at J, with 5 bases between. Germline V gene data show CDR1 as SGHRS and CDR2 as YFSETQ. The DNA for the CDR3 is TGCGCCAGCAGCTTGGGCAGTGATACGCAGTATTTT. Amino acid sequence: CASSLGSDTQYF.

This clonotype was seen ten or more times. The chain combines TRBV12-3 or TRBV12-4 with TRBJ1-2, with D hard to call. V dropped 2 bases and J dropped 4 bases, with 17 bases sitting between them. This CDR3 contains 16 residues. The CDR3: CASSLWPDQATYGYTF. CDR3 coding DNA: TGTGCCAGCAGTTTATGGCCAGATCAGGCAACCTATGGCTACACCTTC.

This clonotype came up many times. At one end, the junction sequence differs from germline, possibly due to a read error. V gene TRBV12-3 or TRBV12-4 combines with J gene TRBJ1-3, with D uncertain. This CDR3 region has 13 residues. The CDR3 sequence is CASSLAAGNTIYF. Written as DNA, the CDR3 is TGTGCCAGCAGTTTAGCCGCTGGGAACACCATATATTTT.

This clonotype was seen many times. This chain links TRBV28 with TRBJ2-2; D might be TRBD2 (7 bases). CDR1 is MDHEN and CDR2 is SYDVKM in the germline V gene. The CDR3 is made up of 15 amino acids. Trimming stripped 7 bases from V and 0 bases from J, with 12 bases between. The CDR3 protein is CASTQGGANTGELFF. In DNA form, the CDR3 reads TGTGCCAGCACCCAAGGGGGGGCGAACACCGGGGAGCTGTTTTTT.